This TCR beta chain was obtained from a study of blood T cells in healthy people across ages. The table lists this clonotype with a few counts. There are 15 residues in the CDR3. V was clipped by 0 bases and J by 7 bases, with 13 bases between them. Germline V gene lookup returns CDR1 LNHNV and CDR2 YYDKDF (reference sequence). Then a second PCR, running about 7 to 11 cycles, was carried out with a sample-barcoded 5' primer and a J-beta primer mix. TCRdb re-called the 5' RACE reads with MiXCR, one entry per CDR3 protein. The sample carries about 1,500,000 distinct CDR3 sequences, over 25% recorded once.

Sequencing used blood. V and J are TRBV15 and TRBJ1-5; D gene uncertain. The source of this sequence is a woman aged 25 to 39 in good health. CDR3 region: CATSREIGVGQPQHF. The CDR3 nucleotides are TGTGCCACCAGCAGAGAAATCGGGGTCGGCCAGCCCCAGCATTTT.